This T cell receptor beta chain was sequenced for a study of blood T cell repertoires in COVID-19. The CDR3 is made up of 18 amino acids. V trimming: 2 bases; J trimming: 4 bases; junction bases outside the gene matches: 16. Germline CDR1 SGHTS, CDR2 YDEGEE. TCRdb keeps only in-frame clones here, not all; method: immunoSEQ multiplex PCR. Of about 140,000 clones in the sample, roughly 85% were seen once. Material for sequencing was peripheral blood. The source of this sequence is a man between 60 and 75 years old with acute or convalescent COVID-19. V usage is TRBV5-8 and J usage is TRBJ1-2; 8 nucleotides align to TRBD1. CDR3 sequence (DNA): TGTGCCAGCAGCTTACCACAGGGGGAAGTGGTAAAGGGCTATGGCTACACCTTC. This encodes CASSLPQGEVVKGYGYTF.